This T cell receptor (beta chain) originates from a study of metastatic and nonmetastatic thyroid tumors. Study context: A comparison of repertoires was made across blood and tumor or nodule tissue from malignant and benign thyroid patients. Overall study results and limits: Reportedly, malignant thyroid tumors had significantly higher TCR beta diversity than benign nodules, in blood and tumor.

Authors' processing steps: The study took CDR3 differences across clinicopathological groups and made a distant-metastasis classifier for papillary thyroid cancer from them. TCRdb reprocessed the PCR reads via MiXCR. These V and J calls are TCRdb output, not the study's own analysis. The sample lists roughly 34,000 clones, around 33% occurring once. The CDR3 totals 13 residues. V was pared by 1 base and J by 10 bases, with 9 bases between. From germline, CDR1 is SGDLS and CDR2 YYNGEE. Of note for this clone: Its antigen is not identified.

All patients were untreated before thyroid surgery. The receptor was derived from a female donor with papillary thyroid cancer or a benign thyroid nodule (not recorded which). Some clones in this sample may be carry-over from other donors' samples. This chain links TRBV9 with TRBJ1-6; no clear D gene. Sequencing was done on a sample of tumor tissue. In DNA, the CDR3 is TGTGCCAGCAGCGTATCCCCCTGGTCACCCCTCCACTTT. Its protein is CASSVSPWSPLHF. Together with reference TRBV9 and TRBJ1-6, the CDR3 gives the full variable domain: DSGVTQTPKHLITATGQRVTLRCSPRSGDLSVYWYQQSLDQGLQFLIQYYNGEERAKGNILERFSAQQFPDLHSELNLSSLELGDSALYFCASSVSPWSPLHFGNGTRLTVT.